These T cell receptor beta chains were read from a single sample in a study of blood T cell repertoires in COVID-19. Only in-frame clones appear in the TCRdb table, and some are missing; sequencing was by immunoSEQ multiplex PCR. The sample yields approximately 400,000 clones, approximately 89% seen once. The sequenced material came from PBMCs or T cells enriched from blood (not recorded which). These receptors all stem from a man aged 25-40 years who had recovered from COVID-19. CDR3s include the opening cysteine and the closing phenylalanine or tryptophan. The D gene is left open where the match is weak. Size is stated for part of the rows, as once, few or many counts, or as a class when the clone is expanded.

v_gene: TRBV30; abundance: NA; j_gene: TRBJ1-4; d_gene: NA; CDR3nt: TGTGCCTGGAGCCCGGGAGGGAGGGGAAAACTGTTTTTT; CDR3aa: CAWSPGGRGKLFF
v_gene: TRBV6-1; abundance: NA; j_gene: TRBJ1-4; d_gene: NA; CDR3nt: TGTGCCAGCAGTGAAGCGTCGCGGGGGCCCGAAAAACTGTTTTTT; CDR3aa: CASSEASRGPEKLFF
v_gene: TRBV7-2; abundance: NA; j_gene: TRBJ1-3; d_gene: NA; CDR3nt: TGTGCCAGCAGCTTATATTATTTTTCAGGGGAATCACCTGGAAACACCATATATTTT; CDR3aa: CASSLYYFSGESPGNTIYF
v_gene: TRBV12-2; abundance: NA; j_gene: TRBJ1-5; d_gene: NA; CDR3nt: TGTGCAAGTCGCCTCCGGGAGACACCCCTCAATCAGCCCCAGCATTTT; CDR3aa: CASRLRETPLNQPQHF
v_gene: TRBV4-2; abundance: NA; j_gene: TRBJ1-2; d_gene: TRBD1; CDR3nt: TGTGCCAGCAGCCAAGATGCGGCAGGGGGCGACTATGGCTACACCTTC; CDR3aa: CASSQDAAGGDYGYTF
v_gene: TRBV15; abundance: NA; j_gene: TRBJ2-7; d_gene: NA; CDR3nt: TGTGCCACCAGCAGTAGAGAGGGAACCTACGAGCAGTACTTC; CDR3aa: CATSSREGTYEQYF
v_gene: TRBV4-1; abundance: NA; j_gene: TRBJ2-3; d_gene: NA; CDR3nt: TGCGCCAGCAGCCAAGTTCTCCGGGATACGCAGTATTTT; CDR3aa: CASSQVLRDTQYF
v_gene: TRBV18; abundance: NA; j_gene: TRBJ1-2; d_gene: NA; CDR3nt: TGTGCCAGCTCACCGACGGCAGGGGAAGCCTATGGCTACACCTTC; CDR3aa: CASSPTAGEAYGYTF
v_gene: TRBV5-1; abundance: few; j_gene: TRBJ2-7; d_gene: NA; CDR3nt: TGCGCCAGCAGCGAGGGCTCCTACGAGCAGTACTTC; CDR3aa: CASSEGSYEQYF
v_gene: TRBV18; abundance: NA; j_gene: TRBJ2-7; d_gene: TRBD1; CDR3nt: TGTGCCAGCTCACCAATTGGGACAGGGAAATACGAGCAGTACTTC; CDR3aa: CASSPIGTGKYEQYF
v_gene: TRBV15; abundance: NA; j_gene: TRBJ1-5; d_gene: NA; CDR3nt: TGTGCCACCAGCGCATGGACAGAGGGTCAGCCCCAGCATTTT; CDR3aa: CATSAWTEGQPQHF
v_gene: TRBV25-1; abundance: NA; j_gene: TRBJ1-1; d_gene: TRBD1; CDR3nt: TGTGCCAGCAGTGACCCTCGGACAGGGGGTATTCTTGAAGCTTTCTTT; CDR3aa: CASSDPRTGGILEAFF
v_gene: TRBV5-1; abundance: once; j_gene: TRBJ2-7; d_gene: TRBD1; CDR3nt: TGCGCCAGCAGTCCTACAGGGGGGAATTACGAGCAGTACTTC; CDR3aa: CASSPTGGNYEQYF
v_gene: TRBV3-1/TRBV3-2; abundance: NA; j_gene: TRBJ1-4; d_gene: NA; CDR3nt: TGTGCCAGCAGCCAAATCCCACAGGGCCCGGATGAAAAACTGTTTTTT; CDR3aa: CASSQIPQGPDEKLFF
v_gene: TRBV6-5; abundance: NA; j_gene: TRBJ1-5; d_gene: NA; CDR3nt: TGTGCCAGCGCGGGGAATAGCAATCAGCCCCAGCATTTT; CDR3aa: CASAGNSNQPQHF
v_gene: TRBV5-6; abundance: NA; j_gene: TRBJ1-2; d_gene: TRBD1; CDR3nt: TGTGCCAGCAGCTCCACTCCGGGACAGGGAATTGGCTACACCTTC; CDR3aa: CASSSTPGQGIGYTF
v_gene: TRBV15; abundance: once; j_gene: TRBJ1-1; d_gene: TRBD1; CDR3nt: TGTGCCACCAGCAGACACCGGGACAGGGAAAAAGCTTTCTTT; CDR3aa: CATSRHRDREKAFF
v_gene: TRBV7-2; abundance: NA; j_gene: TRBJ1-3; d_gene: NA; CDR3nt: TGTGCCAGCAGCTCCAGGGTGGGGTCTACTGGAAACACCATATATTTT; CDR3aa: CASSSRVGSTGNTIYF
v_gene: TRBV3-1/TRBV3-2; abundance: NA; j_gene: TRBJ2-5; d_gene: NA; CDR3nt: TGTGCCAGCAGCGGGGCGGTCCAAGAGACCCAGTACTTC; CDR3aa: CASSGAVQETQYF
v_gene: TRBV7-2; abundance: NA; j_gene: TRBJ2-2; d_gene: TRBD2; CDR3nt: TGTGCCAGCAGCCGGGGGGGGAACACCGGGGAGCTGTTTTTT; CDR3aa: CASSRGGNTGELFF
v_gene: TRBV2; abundance: NA; j_gene: TRBJ1-2; d_gene: TRBD1; CDR3nt: TGTGCCAGCGTTGGGTCAGGGGGTGATGACTATGGCTACACCTTC; CDR3aa: CASVGSGGDDYGYTF
v_gene: TRBV9; abundance: NA; j_gene: TRBJ1-3; d_gene: NA; CDR3nt: TGTGCCAGCAGCGTAGCTACGGGGGGAAACACCATATATTTT; CDR3aa: CASSVATGGNTIYF
v_gene: TRBV18; abundance: NA; j_gene: TRBJ1-1; d_gene: TRBD1; CDR3nt: TGTGCCAGCTCCGACAGGGGGACTGAAGCTTTCTTT; CDR3aa: CASSDRGTEAFF
v_gene: TRBV6-5; abundance: NA; j_gene: TRBJ2-1; d_gene: TRBD2; CDR3nt: TGTGCCAGCAGTTCTAGTAGCGGGGGGGCCAACAATGAGCAGTTCTTC; CDR3aa: CASSSSSGGANNEQFF
v_gene: TRBV11-3; abundance: NA; j_gene: TRBJ1-2; d_gene: TRBD1; CDR3nt: TGTGCCAGCAGCCTTGGACAGGGGGCGCCTGGCTACACCTTC; CDR3aa: CASSLGQGAPGYTF
v_gene: TRBV19; abundance: many; j_gene: TRBJ1-6; d_gene: NA; CDR3nt: TGTGCCAGTAGTATATCAGGTCCCAGGGCACCCCTCCACTTT; CDR3aa: CASSISGPRAPLHF
v_gene: TRBV7-2; abundance: NA; j_gene: TRBJ1-2; d_gene: NA; CDR3nt: TGTGCCAGCAGCTTAAACAGGGAATATGGCTACACCTTC; CDR3aa: CASSLNREYGYTF
v_gene: TRBV5-1; abundance: NA; j_gene: TRBJ2-7; d_gene: TRBD1; CDR3nt: TGCGCCAGCAGCCCCGGGACAGAAAAGTTCTCCTACGAGCAGTACTTC; CDR3aa: CASSPGTEKFSYEQYF
v_gene: TRBV6-6; abundance: NA; j_gene: TRBJ1-4; d_gene: TRBD1; CDR3nt: TGTGCCAGCAGACTCCCGGGACAGTTTAATGAAAAACTGTTTTTT; CDR3aa: CASRLPGQFNEKLFF
v_gene: TRBV29-1; abundance: few; j_gene: TRBJ1-1; d_gene: NA; CDR3nt: TGCAGCGTCGCCCCCCCTGGGGCAGGCACTGAAGCTTTCTTT; CDR3aa: CSVAPPGAGTEAFF
v_gene: TRBV10-3; abundance: NA; j_gene: TRBJ2-2; d_gene: NA; CDR3nt: TGTGCCATCAGTGATCCTCGGGGGTCGAGTGGGGAGCTGTTTTTT; CDR3aa: CAISDPRGSSGELFF
v_gene: TRBV5-4; abundance: NA; j_gene: TRBJ1-6; d_gene: NA; CDR3nt: TGTGCCAGCAGCTTGGATGGAGGTCTCTCACCCCTCCACTTT; CDR3aa: CASSLDGGLSPLHF
v_gene: TRBV7-9; abundance: NA; j_gene: TRBJ1-2; d_gene: TRBD1; CDR3nt: TGTGCCAGCCGCTCAATTCGGGACAGCTATAACTATGGCTACACCTTC; CDR3aa: CASRSIRDSYNYGYTF
v_gene: TRBV6-5; abundance: NA; j_gene: TRBJ1-4; d_gene: NA; CDR3nt: TGTGCCAGCAGTTACTCCGGCGGGGGTAATGAAAAACTGTTTTTT; CDR3aa: CASSYSGGGNEKLFF
v_gene: TRBV13; abundance: NA; j_gene: TRBJ2-1; d_gene: NA; CDR3nt: TGTGCCAGCAGCAGACAGATTAACAATGAGCAGTTCTTC; CDR3aa: CASSRQINNEQFF
v_gene: TRBV10-3; abundance: NA; j_gene: TRBJ2-3; d_gene: TRBD1; CDR3nt: TGTGCCGCCGGACAGGGGAGCACAGATACGCAGTATTTT; CDR3aa: CAAGQGSTDTQYF
v_gene: TRBV6-5; abundance: once; j_gene: TRBJ1-2; d_gene: TRBD1; CDR3nt: TGTGCCACCATGGGGATGGGGACAGGGTTCTATGGCTACACCTTC; CDR3aa: CATMGMGTGFYGYTF
v_gene: TRBV2; abundance: NA; j_gene: TRBJ1-2; d_gene: TRBD1; CDR3nt: TGTGCCAGCAGGAATAACAGGGGTGGCGGCTACACCTTC; CDR3aa: CASRNNRGGGYTF
v_gene: TRBV19; abundance: NA; j_gene: TRBJ1-5; d_gene: TRBD1; CDR3nt: TGTGCCAGTAGTGCCCGGGACAGCCCTTTATCAAATCAGCCCCAGCATTTT; CDR3aa: CASSARDSPLSNQPQHF
v_gene: TRBV2; abundance: NA; j_gene: TRBJ2-5; d_gene: NA; CDR3nt: TGTGCCAGCAGTGAACAGGAGACCCAGTACTTC; CDR3aa: CASSEQETQYF
v_gene: TRBV24-1; abundance: NA; j_gene: TRBJ2-2; d_gene: TRBD1; CDR3nt: TGTGCCACCAGTGATCCCCGGACAGGGGTGTCCGGGGAGCTGTTTTTT; CDR3aa: CATSDPRTGVSGELFF